The source of this T cell receptor (beta chain) is a study of cytomegalovirus exposure and HLA in healthy donors. Study conclusions and caveats: When a later analysis was performed, an Asian-associated ancestry cluster reportedly had fewer N-insertions than the roughly 700-donor mean. Analysis performed later found roughly 17,000 TCR beta sequences associated with HLA alleles at 0.05 false discovery rate. Sequencing depth roughly uniform across donors was assumed in presence/absence analyses.

The PCR used 60 Vbeta and 13 Jbeta primers. Measured with immunoSEQ multiplex PCR; TCRdb has only the in-frame clones, and not every one. Here the sample spans 200,000 to 250,000 clones, 70% to 90% being singletons. Germline V lookup: CDR1 MNHNS, CDR2 SASEGT. The CDR3 loop spans 13 amino acids. V was shortened by 3 bases and J by 2 bases, with 5 bases between the two germline ends. Comments on this clone: The antigen remains unidentified.

The chain joins TRBV6-1 to TRBJ1-3; D not certain. This receptor was identified in a human donor in good health. The sequencing input was PBMCs. CDR3 nucleotides: TGTGCCAGCAGTGATAGCCCTGGAAACACCATATATTTT. It is translated as CASSDSPGNTIYF.